This TCR beta chain emerged from a study of T cell changes during pregnancy in multiple sclerosis. Worth noting for this clone: Additional DNA sequences in this sample encode the identical CDR3.

TCRdb's table, derived via immunoSEQ multiplex PCR, lists solely in-frame clones and lacks some. The sample includes 60,000 to 75,000 clones, about 91% of them seen just once. In germline, CDR1 is MRHNA, CDR2 SNTAGT. The CDR3 covers 15 residues. V lost 0 bases and J lost 0, with 3 bases in between. The receptor was derived from a female donor with multiple sclerosis, enrolled in a pregnancy study. The genes are TRBV6-4 and TRBJ2-6; D uncertain. The sample here was peripheral blood, taken after pregnancy. CDR3 region: CASSDSSSGANVLTF. CDR3 in DNA: TGTGCCAGCAGTGACTCCAGCTCTGGGGCCAACGTCCTGACTTTC.